This T cell receptor (beta chain) emerged from a study of blood T cells in healthy people across ages. Together with a sample-barcoded 5' primer, a J-beta primer mix was included in a second PCR lasting about 6 to 11 cycles. TCRdb re-called the 5' RACE reads through MiXCR, storing one row per CDR3 protein. Among 1.2 million to 1.5 million distinct CDR3 sequences listed, roughly 40% were seen once. The sample holds a few counts of this clonotype. The target antigen is unknown. Study observations and caveats: In long-lived donors, naive CD4+ cell counts and diversity exceeded those of aged donors.

Sequencing used blood. The origin of this receptor is a woman between 18 and 29 years old in good health.

The chain's CDR3 is CASTLRAGGAETQYF. For the CDR3, the DNA is TGTGCCAGCACCCTAAGGGCAGGGGGCGCCGAGACCCAGTACTTC. The chain uses TRBV6-5 and TRBJ2-5; 8 bases fit TRBD1. The V gene end was trimmed by 7 bases and the J gene end by 5 bases; junction bases not matched to a gene: 12. CDR1 is MNHEY, CDR2 SVGAGI, per germline. The CDR3 runs 15 residues.